This TCR beta chain came from a study of blood T cells in healthy people across ages (dated by TCRdb to the mid-2010s). At the level of the whole study: In model experiments, roughly one uniquely barcoded TCR beta cDNA molecule per two T cells was captured by template switching. To avoid experimental bias, donors of different ages were randomly spread across the sequencing lanes. For two donors (one aged 18 to 30 and one aged 80 or older), the study analyzed two additional independent replicas of 1 million unique cDNA reads from the same blood draw. Donors were grouped into four age groups: young (average approximately 15 years), middle-aged (approximately 41), aged (roughly 67) and long-lived (about 90). To track age-related changes in TCR beta repertoire diversity, the study relied on deep sequencing normalized with unique cDNA molecular identifiers.

Points on this clonotype: The target of this receptor is not known. Per-nucleotide qualities are absent, and no much larger clonotype sits a single base away.

The donors were some 36 Caucasian individuals from Russia, aged about 6 to 95 years, who were systemically healthy. Each donor gave about 9.7 milliliters of peripheral blood, drawn into EDTA-treated Vacutainer tubes. Ficoll-Paque density-gradient centrifugation was used to isolate PBMCs, with at least 6.5 million per sample. Trizol reagent was used to extract total RNA from PBMCs, with at least 5 micrograms per sample. The percentages of naive CD45RAhigh/CD27high T cells were determined by flow cytometry on a PBMC aliquot from every donor. Study-level results and caveats: Observed TCR beta diversity per million T cells fell roughly linearly with age, and a significant reduction was already apparent by age roughly 40. Total diversity estimates from one million sequenced T cells were considered lower bounds and underestimates. The CMV infection status of donors was not known, potentially confounding age-related changes in expanded clonotypes. Observed TCR beta diversity correlated strongly with the percentage of naive T cells measured by flow cytometry. Compared with the aged group, more naive CD4+ T cells, fewer expanded clones and increased TCR diversity were shown by the long-lived group, suggesting age selection. Bulk unsorted PBMC profiling prevented conclusive comparison of naive and antigen-experienced compartments.

From its cysteine to its phenylalanine, the CDR3 spans 14 amino acids. Only CDR3 DNA remains: 42 bases, in frame from the first base. Via the germline V gene, CDR1 is LGHNA and CDR2 YSLEER. The library was prepared using 5' RACE. The instrument given in TCRdb is Illumina HiSeq 2500. A second PCR of about 6 to 11 cycles was performed with a sample-barcoded 5' primer and a J-beta primer mix. A unique molecular identifier was introduced onto each TCR beta cDNA molecule by a template-switch 5' adaptor carrying 12 random nucleotides. Each sample yielded at least 3 million CDR3-containing paired-end reads. First-strand cDNA synthesis was performed from all RNA using the Mint cDNA synthesis kit, with priming by a TRBC-specific oligonucleotide. Following uracil-DNA glycosylase treatment, a first 18-cycle PCR with universal primers M1SS and BC2_uni_R was performed on all cDNA. The original methods were these. For normalization, 1 million high-quality reads were randomly selected from each sample, with every read carrying a distinct molecular identifier. Instead of being binned into consensus sequences, reads that shared molecular identifiers were thrown out. MiTCR, run with a Q25 quality threshold and the strictest error-elimination algorithm, handled CDR3 identification, clonotype clustering and error correction. A nonparametric unseen species model using Euler transformation provided a lower-bound estimate of total TCR beta diversity. TCRdb trimmed public reads at Q25 via fastp, called clones via MiXCR and kept in-frame beta chains. Identical CDR3 protein sequences are pooled into one entry, listed with their most common genes and DNA. The V and J calls shown here were made by TCRdb, not taken from the authors' results. Across this sample there are hundreds of thousands of distinct CDR3 sequences, with roughly 32% seen only once. The top ten clones comprise 15% of the sample.

Sequencing input: blood. The chain is encoded by TRBV4-3 joined to TRBJ2-7, with an unclear D gene assignment. The better agreement between TRBJ2-5 and the DNA end casts doubt on the J call. The TCR originated in a woman aged 80 or older in good health. Donor details come from another sample of the same person, matched by shared clones. The nucleotide sequence reads TGCGCCAGCAGCCAAGTAGGAGCAGACGAGACCCAGTACTTC. The encoded protein is CASSQVGADETQYF.